Below are 20 T cell receptor beta chains sequenced from a single sample in a study of T-cell memory formation after mild COVID-19. TCRdb called the 5' RACE reads again in MiXCR, with one record for every CDR3 protein. The data hold approximately 210,000 distinct CDR3 sequences, with 27% observed a single time. The sequenced sample was PBMCs or a T cell subset sorted from them (not recorded which). The receptors come from an adult woman who had mild COVID-19 (a few samples of this study predate the infection). Cell type and time point are not known.

The CDR3 DNA follows: TGTGCCAGCAGTTACGACGGCAATCAGCCCCAGCATTTT. Protein product: CASSYDGNQPQHF. The genes are TRBV6-5 and TRBJ1-5; D not resolved. From germline, CDR1 is MNHEY and CDR2 SVGAGI. With 2 bases removed from V and 2 bases from J, the gap between germline ends came to 4 bases. The CDR3 loop spans 13 amino acids.

CDR3 coding DNA: TGTGCCAGCAGCCCCATGGGGAGTCCGGGAGATACGCAGTATTTT. Translating it yields CASSPMGSPGDTQYF. The chain carries TRBV11-2 and TRBJ2-3; TRBD2 might be the D (5 bases). The CDR3 sequence is 15 residues long. Germline V gene data show CDR1 as SGHAT and CDR2 as FQNNGV. Trimming took off 5 bases at V and 5 bases at J, with 17 bases between the two ends.

This clonotype was seen more than once but under ten times. The gene calls are TRBV7-8 and TRBJ2-1; TRBD1 matches at 7 bases. The germline V gene has CDR1 SGHVS and CDR2 FQNEAQ. The CDR3 spans 16 residues. V lost 5 bases, J lost 3 bases, and 10 bases stayed unmatched. Here the CDR3 reads CASSQPLGTDYNEQFF. The CDR3 DNA is TGTGCCAGCAGCCAACCCCTCGGGACAGACTACAATGAGCAGTTCTTC.

The chain employs TRBV20-1 and TRBJ2-5, with 9 bases that match TRBD2. The germline gives CDR1 DFQATT, CDR2 SNEGSKA (reference sequence). J gave up 4 bases and V 0 bases, and 6 bases lay outside the gene matches. This CDR3 contains 15 residues. The DNA of the CDR3 is TGCAGTGCTAGAGATATGCGGGGGGGCCCAGAGACCCAGTACTTC. Encoded protein: CSARDMRGGPETQYF.

This clonotype has only a few counts. The genes are TRBV29-1 and TRBJ1-2; D is perhaps TRBD1 (5 bases). The V gene lost 2 bases and the J gene lost 4 bases, with 14 bases spanning the gap. The length of the CDR3 is 14 residues. From germline, CDR1 is SQVTM and CDR2 ANQGSEA. The CDR3 region is CSVELGRGGYGYTF. The CDR3 bases are TGCAGCGTTGAACTGGGACGAGGCGGCTATGGCTACACCTTC.

The chain uses TRBV15 and TRBJ2-7; no clear D gene. V was trimmed by 0 bases and J by 5 bases, leaving 17 bases between them. CDR1 LNHNV and CDR2 YYDKDF come from the germline V gene (reference sequence). The CDR3 runs to 16 residues. The CDR3 DNA sequence: TGTGCCACCAGCAGAGACTGGGAAGTAGTTCTTGACGAGCAGTACTTC. Protein product: CATSRDWEVVLDEQYF.

There are a few counts of this clonotype. The V gene is TRBV20-1, the J gene TRBJ2-3, with 7 positions matching TRBD2. V was pared by 5 bases and J by 0 bases, with 14 bases of the junction left unmatched. Germline V gives CDR1 DFQATT, CDR2 SNEGSKA (reference sequence). The CDR3 consists of 17 residues. In DNA form, the CDR3 reads TGCAGTGCTTGGGAGCGGGGAATGCACTATAGCACAGATACGCAGTATTTT. This sequence encodes CSAWERGMHYSTDTQYF.

The chain employs TRBV2 and TRBJ1-5; no clear D gene. Per germline, CDR1 SNHLY and CDR2 FYNNEI. The CDR3 sequence is 13 residues long. V dropped 5 bases and J dropped 7 bases, with 12 bases sitting between them. The chain's CDR3 is CASSSGREQPQHF. CDR3 in DNA: TGTGCCAGCAGTAGCGGTAGGGAACAGCCCCAGCATTTT.

The chain carries TRBV7-9 and TRBJ2-7, with TRBD1 identical over 7 bases. This CDR3 has 15 amino acids. Germline V gene data show CDR1 as SEHNR and CDR2 as FQNEAQ (reference sequence). The J segment lost 5 bases and the V segment lost 5 bases, leaving 12 bases of the junction unmatched. In DNA form, the CDR3 reads TGTGCCAGCAGCGGAAGGACAGGCGCGGCTAACGAGCAGTACTTC. Amino acid sequence: CASSGRTGAANEQYF.

The table lists this clonotype with a few counts. The chain joins TRBV7-8 to TRBJ2-3; tentative D call: TRBD2 (5 bases). Per germline, CDR1 SGHVS and CDR2 FQNEAQ. The CDR3 has 16 residues. V lost 2 bases and J 4 bases, leaving 16 bases between the germline ends. DNA for the CDR3: TGTGCCAGCAGCTTAATGGAACGGACTGTCCCAGATACGCAGTATTTT. Its translation: CASSLMERTVPDTQYF.

The chain carries TRBV23-1 and TRBJ1-2; a possible D gene is TRBD1 (6 bases). TRBV23-1 has ORF status, its function being uncertain. The CDR3 spans 14 residues. Trimming took 4 bases from V and 4 from J, leaving 13 bases between them. CDR3 loop: CASSLGRGRYGYTF. The CDR3 nucleotides read TGCGCCAGCAGTCTAGGCAGGGGCCGCTATGGCTACACCTTC.

V and J are TRBV27 and TRBJ1-1; perhaps TRBD1 as D (6 bases). This CDR3 has 14 residues. Germline CDR1 and CDR2: MNHEY and SMNVEV (reference sequence). The V gene lost 5 bases and the J gene lost 1 base, with 11 bases spanning the gap. This CDR3 is CASSPGTSNTEAFF. CDR3 nucleotide sequence: TGTGCCAGCAGTCCCGGGACATCGAACACTGAAGCTTTCTTT.

In DNA form, the CDR3 reads TGTGCCAGCAGCCCCGGCGGCGACTCCTACGAGCAGTACTTC. It specifies CASSPGGDSYEQYF. This sequence joins TRBV9 and TRBJ2-7; D uncertain. The CDR3 is 14 amino acids. Germline values: CDR1 SGDLS, CDR2 YYNGEE. With 4 bases removed from V and 0 bases from J, the gap between germline ends came to 11 bases.

The J gene is TRBJ2-7, the V gene TRBV7-9; TRBD2 might be the D (6 bases). Germline CDR1 and CDR2: SEHNR and FQNEAQ (reference sequence). This CDR3 has 12 residues. The V gene lost 6 bases and the J gene lost 6 bases, with 12 bases spanning the gap. The CDR3 sequence: CASSSGTAEQYF. The CDR3 coding sequence is TGTGCCAGCAGTTCCGGGACTGCCGAGCAGTACTTC.

V is TRBV18 and J is TRBJ2-3, with 9 bases identical to TRBD2. Looked up from germline, CDR1 is KGHSH and CDR2 is LQKENI. This CDR3 is 16 amino acids long. Trimming at V came to 2 bases and at J to 0 bases, leaving 3 bases not matched to a gene. The CDR3, as DNA: TGTGCCAGCTCACCAGCCCTAGCGGGGAGCACAGATACGCAGTATTTT. This gives the protein CASSPALAGSTDTQYF.

This clonotype was detected only a few times. The DNA for the CDR3 is TGTGCCAGCAGCCAAGAAGTGCCGGGACTAGGGGGAGAGCAGTTCTTC. Amino acid sequence: CASSQEVPGLGGEQFF. The V call is TRBV14, the J call TRBJ2-1; TRBD2 aligns across 8 bases. Germline values: CDR1 SGHDN, CDR2 FVKESK. The ends lost 0 bases at V and 10 bases at J; junction bases unmatched: 11. The CDR3 covers 16 residues.

The chain links TRBV5-1 to TRBJ2-3, with 7 bases lining up with TRBD1. V was pared by 1 base and J by 1 base, with 6 bases of the junction left unmatched. The CDR3 contains 16 residues. The germline CDR1 and CDR2 sequences are SGHRS and YFSETQ. CDR3 residues: CASSLYRQGGTDTQYF. Here the CDR3 DNA reads TGCGCCAGCAGCTTGTATAGACAGGGAGGCACAGATACGCAGTATTTT.

This rearrangement joins TRBV2 to TRBJ1-6; TRBD1 agrees at 7 bases. Germline trimming cut 8 bases from V and 13 bases from J; bases unmatched to any gene: 8. Germline V lookup: CDR1 SNHLY, CDR2 FYNNEI. The CDR3 runs to 12 residues. The CDR3 is CASVGDSQPLHF. In nucleotides, the CDR3 is TGTGCCAGCGTGGGGGACAGTCAGCCCCTCCACTTT.

This clonotype was counted a few times. This chain links TRBV15 with TRBJ2-2, with D possibly being TRBD1 (6 bases). The CDR3 contains 16 residues. Trimming stripped 0 bases from V and 1 base from J, with 9 bases between. From germline, CDR1 is LNHNV and CDR2 YYDKDF (reference sequence). This chain's CDR3 is CATSRDPRGNTGELFF. CDR3 in DNA: TGTGCCACCAGCAGAGATCCCAGGGGGAACACCGGGGAGCTGTTTTTT.

This clonotype was found a few times. The CDR3 here is CASSVGAFGAEAFF. The CDR3 nucleotides are TGTGCCAGCAGCGTCGGGGCTTTTGGGGCTGAAGCTTTCTTT. The chain has TRBV11-2 and TRBJ1-1; D perhaps matches TRBD1 (5 bases). The germline V gene has CDR1 SGHAT and CDR2 FQNNGV. This CDR3 region has 14 residues. Trimming cost V 5 bases and J 6 bases, with 16 bases left between them. The full variable domain, with the rest looked up from reference TRBV11-2 and TRBJ1-1, is EAGVAQSPRYKIIEKRQSVAFWCNPISGHATLYWYQQILGQGPKLLIQFQNNGVVDDSQLPKDRFSAERLKGVDSTLKIQPAKLEDSAVYLCASSVGAFGAEAFFGQGTRLTVV.